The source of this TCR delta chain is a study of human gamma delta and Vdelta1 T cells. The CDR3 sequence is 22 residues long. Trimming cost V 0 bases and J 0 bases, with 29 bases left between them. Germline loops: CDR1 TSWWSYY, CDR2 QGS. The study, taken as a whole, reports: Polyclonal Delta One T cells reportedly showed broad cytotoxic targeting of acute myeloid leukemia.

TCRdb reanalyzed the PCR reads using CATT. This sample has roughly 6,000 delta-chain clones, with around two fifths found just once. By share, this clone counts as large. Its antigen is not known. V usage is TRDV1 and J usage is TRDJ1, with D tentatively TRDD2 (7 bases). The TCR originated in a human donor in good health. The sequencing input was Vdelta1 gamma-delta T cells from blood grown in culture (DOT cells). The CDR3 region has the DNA TGTGCTCTTGGGGAACTATCGATCGATTCCCTTCCTTTCGCTGGGGACACCGATAAACTCATCTTT. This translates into CALGELSIDSLPFAGDTDKLIF.